Following are 4 T cell receptor beta chains from one sample sequenced in a study of T cell repertoires in cytomegalovirus infection. TCRdb ran MiXCR on the reads and lists one entry per CDR3 protein. Here the sample spans approximately 600,000 distinct CDR3 sequences, roughly 43% being singletons. Antigens of these TCRs are unknown. Sequencing used cultured PBMCs, obtained from culture after CMV antigen stimulation. All receptors derive from a human donor in good health (CMV status not recorded). Some clones in this sample may be carry-over from other donors' samples.

In its sample, this clonotype was seen a few times. The chain couples TRBV19 to TRBJ2-5; no firm D call. Germline V gene data show CDR1 as LNHDA and CDR2 as SQIVND (reference sequence). This CDR3 has 14 residues. The V gene lost 6 bases and the J gene lost 7 bases, with 18 bases spanning the gap. In nucleotides, the CDR3 is TGTGCCAGTAGCCCCTCTGACCGTTGGTTGACCCAGTACTTC. Translation: CASSPSDRWLTQYF.

This clonotype was seen a handful of times. V gene TRBV5-1 combines with J gene TRBJ1-1; D is perhaps TRBD1 (5 bases). With 4 bases removed from V and 5 bases from J, the gap between germline ends came to 15 bases. The CDR3 is 14 residues long. Germline V gives CDR1 SGHRS, CDR2 YFSETQ. CDR3 bases: TGCGCCAGCAGCCCCTTGTCGGGGGGGACTGAAGCTTTCTTT. Amino acid sequence: CASSPLSGGTEAFF.

The chain is built from TRBV6-2 or TRBV6-3 and TRBJ2-1; 9 bases are shared with TRBD2. The CDR3 has 12 residues. The V and J ends lost 4 bases and 13 bases, in that order; junction bases with no gene match: 5. Germline values: CDR1 MNHEY, CDR2 SVGEGT. In nucleotides, the CDR3 is TGTGCCAGCAGTTCTTCTAGCGGGACACAGTTCTTC. Protein product: CASSSSSGTQFF.

This clonotype has a handful of counts. The V and J genes are TRBV7-1 and TRBJ2-1, with D maybe TRBD1 (5 bases). TRBV7-1 is filed as an ORF, its function uncertain. The CDR3 is made up of 11 amino acids. The V end was cut by 5 bases, the J end by 8 bases, with 7 bases between. The CDR3 is CASSKGDEQFF. The CDR3 DNA reads TGTGCCAGCAGCAAAGGGGATGAGCAGTTCTTC.